Shown below are 10 T cell receptor beta chains from a single sample sequenced in a study of graft-versus-host responses after intestinal transplantation. Intraepithelial and lamina propria lymphocytes were freed from processed graft tissue. Profiling relied on immunoSEQ multiplex PCR, and the TCRdb table lists in-frame clones only, not all of them. The sample yields roughly 17,000 clones, 82% seen once. This sample comprised ileum tissue, obtained 17 days after transplant. The receptors here all came from a human patient who received an intestinal transplant, so some T cells may come from the graft donor.

This chain joins TRBV7-8 and TRBJ1-5; perhaps TRBD1 as D (5 bases). The CDR3 covers 17 residues. The germline V gene encodes CDR1 SGHVS and CDR2 FQNEAQ. V lost 5 bases, J lost 6 bases, and 23 bases lay in between. The CDR3: CASSPNFVLQGSQPQHF. For the CDR3, the DNA is TGTGCCAGCAGCCCCAATTTTGTTCTGCAGGGAAGTCAGCCCCAGCATTTT.

V gene TRBV5-6 combines with J gene TRBJ2-3; D is ambiguous. V lost 4 bases to trimming and J lost 1 base, with 13 bases between them. The CDR3 covers 15 residues. From germline, CDR1 is SGHDT and CDR2 YYEEEE. The CDR3 DNA reads as TGTGCCAGCAGCCCGCTGCTGATTGGCACAGATACGCAGTATTTT. As protein: CASSPLLIGTDTQYF.

The chain is built from TRBV5-4 and TRBJ2-3; no definite D call. Trimming shortened V by 4 bases and J by 6 bases, and 21 bases separated the two germline ends. CDR1 SGHNT and CDR2 YYREEE come from the germline V gene (reference sequence). The CDR3 spans 16 residues. The CDR3 loop is CASSPLDPSPRDTQYF. The CDR3 DNA reads TGTGCCAGCAGCCCGTTAGACCCTTCGCCTCGGGATACGCAGTATTTT.

V and J are TRBV7-6 and TRBJ1-5; 7 nucleotides match TRBD1. The germline V gene has CDR1 SGHVS and CDR2 FNYEAQ. The CDR3 totals 18 residues. V gave up 0 bases and J gave up 4 bases; unmatched junction bases: 12. The CDR3 DNA is TGTGCCAGCAGCTTAGCGAGGATTCGGGACAGCGATAATCAGCCCCAGCATTTT. Translation gives CASSLARIRDSDNQPQHF.

The CDR3 nucleotides read TGTGCCAGCAGCCTGACGGGGGCGTCTTACAATGAGCAGTTCTTC. It encodes CASSLTGASYNEQFF. The chain uses TRBV9 and TRBJ2-1; D could derive from TRBD1 or TRBD2 (6 bases each). The germline V and J ends were trimmed by 4 bases and 4 bases, with 15 bases remaining between them. Looked up from germline, CDR1 is SGDLS and CDR2 is YYNGEE. The CDR3 has 15 amino acids.

This clone has just one count. V usage is TRBV11-2 and J usage is TRBJ2-1; 8 nucleotides agree with TRBD2. In germline, CDR1 is SGHAT, CDR2 FQNNGV. With V trimmed by 4 bases and J by 8 bases, 10 bases remained unmatched. The CDR3 spans 15 residues. The CDR3 DNA reads TGTGCCAGCAGCTGGACGGGGGGGCACGGCTATGAGCAGTTCTTC. It encodes CASSWTGGHGYEQFF.

The chain links TRBV10-1 to TRBJ2-2, with D maybe TRBD2 (6 bases). In germline, CDR1 is WNHNN, CDR2 SYGVQD (reference sequence). Trimming left V 4 bases short and J 7 bases short, with 7 bases between. The CDR3 is 12 amino acids. CDR3 protein: CASSVGLGELFF. Written as DNA, the CDR3 is TGCGCCAGCAGTGTGGGACTCGGGGAGCTGTTTTTT.

The V gene is TRBV6-4, the J gene TRBJ2-3, with 7 bases that match TRBD2. V shed 7 bases and J 3 bases; nucleotides not matched to a gene: 7. The CDR3 totals 14 residues. The germline CDR1 and CDR2 sequences are MRHNA and SNTAGT. Here the CDR3 reads CASIGGRRTDTQYF. As DNA, the CDR3 is TGTGCCAGCATTGGCGGGAGAAGGACAGATACGCAGTATTTT.

V gene TRBV15 combines with J gene TRBJ1-2; 7 nucleotides agree with TRBD1. Germline lookup yields CDR1 LNHNV and CDR2 YYDKDF (reference sequence). Germline trimming cut 0 bases from V and 9 bases from J; bases unmatched to any gene: 4. CDR3 length: 13 amino acids. CDR3 region: CATSRERGLSYTF. The CDR3 bases are TGTGCCACCAGCAGAGAAAGGGGGCTAAGCTACACCTTC.

The chain employs TRBV6-5 and TRBJ1-1, with D perhaps TRBD1 (6 bases). The CDR3 is 13 residues long. The V end was cut by 2 bases, the J end by 3 bases, with 7 bases between. Germline V CDR1 and CDR2: MNHEY, SVGAGI. The CDR3 bases are TGTGCCAGCAGTTACGCAGGGGACACTGAAGCTTTCTTT. Its translation: CASSYAGDTEAFF.